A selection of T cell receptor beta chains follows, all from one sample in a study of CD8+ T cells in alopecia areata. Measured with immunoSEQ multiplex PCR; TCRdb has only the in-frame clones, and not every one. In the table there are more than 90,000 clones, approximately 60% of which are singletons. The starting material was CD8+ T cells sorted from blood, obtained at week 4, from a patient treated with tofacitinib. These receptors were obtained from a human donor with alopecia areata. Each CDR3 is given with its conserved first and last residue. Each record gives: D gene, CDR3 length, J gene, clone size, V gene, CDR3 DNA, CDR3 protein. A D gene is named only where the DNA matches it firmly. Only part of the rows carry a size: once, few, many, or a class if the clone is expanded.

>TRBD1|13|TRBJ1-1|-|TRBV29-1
TGCAGCGTTGATTTCCAGGGGGGCACTGAAGCTTTCTTT
CSVDFQGGTEAFF
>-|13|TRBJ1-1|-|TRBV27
TGTGCCAGCAGTTTTCAGGGGTCCACTGAAGCTTTCTTT
CASSFQGSTEAFF
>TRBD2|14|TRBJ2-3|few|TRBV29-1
TGCAGCGGTCAACCTAGCGGGGGGCTAAATACGCAGTATTTT
CSGQPSGGLNTQYF
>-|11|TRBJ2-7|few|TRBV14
TGTGCCAGCAGCCTGGGCGGGGAGCAGTACTTC
CASSLGGEQYF
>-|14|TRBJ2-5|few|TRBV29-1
TGCAGCGTTGAAGTTCTTGGGGGAATGGAGACCCAGTACTTC
CSVEVLGGMETQYF
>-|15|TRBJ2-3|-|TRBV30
TGTGCCTGGAGTGTAAGTGGCGCTGGCACAGATACGCAGTATTTT
CAWSVSGAGTDTQYF
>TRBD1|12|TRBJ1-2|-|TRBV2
TGTGCCAGCAGCCGGGGACAGATTGGCTACACCTTC
CASSRGQIGYTF
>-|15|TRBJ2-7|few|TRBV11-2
TGTGCCAGCAGCCTGACTGGTATCAGCTCCTACGAGCAGTACTTC
CASSLTGISSYEQYF
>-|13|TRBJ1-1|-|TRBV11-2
TGTGCCAGCAGCCTAGGGGCGGGGGGGATAGCTTTCTTT
CASSLGAGGIAFF
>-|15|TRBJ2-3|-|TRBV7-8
TGTGCCAGCAGCTTAACACCCCCGGGCACAGATACGCAGTATTTT
CASSLTPPGTDTQYF
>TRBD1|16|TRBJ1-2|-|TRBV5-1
TGCGCCAGCAGCTTGGGGGACAGGGTTCCTAACTATGGCTACACCTTC
CASSLGDRVPNYGYTF
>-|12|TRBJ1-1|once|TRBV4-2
TGTGCCAGCAGCCTGGGGAACACTGAAGCTTTCTTT
CASSLGNTEAFF
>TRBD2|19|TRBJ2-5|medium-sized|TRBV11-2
TGTGCCAGCAGCCGTTTTAGGCCTAGCGGGGTTTTCTCGGTGGAGACCCAGTACTTC
CASSRFRPSGVFSVETQYF
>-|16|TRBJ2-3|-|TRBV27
TGTGCCAGCGGGTTTACTAGTGATGTTTTGGCAGATACGCAGTATTTT
CASGFTSDVLADTQYF
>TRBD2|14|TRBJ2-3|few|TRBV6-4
TGTGCCAGCAGTGTGGGGACTACCACAGATACGCAGTATTTT
CASSVGTTTDTQYF
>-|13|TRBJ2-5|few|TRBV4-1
TGCGCCAGCAGCCATTGGGGGCCAGAGACCCAGTACTTC
CASSHWGPETQYF
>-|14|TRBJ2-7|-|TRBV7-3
TGTGCCAGCAGCTTAGGAGGGGCCACCTACGAGCAGTACTTC
CASSLGGATYEQYF
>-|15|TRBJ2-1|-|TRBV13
TGTGCCAGCAGCTTAGGGCGGGGGCCCTACAATGAGCAGTTCTTC
CASSLGRGPYNEQFF
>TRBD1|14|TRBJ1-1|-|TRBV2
TGTGCCAGCAGTGGGACAGGGGGCTACACTGAAGCTTTCTTT
CASSGTGGYTEAFF
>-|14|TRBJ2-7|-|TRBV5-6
TGTGCCAGCAGCGCCGGGGGCAGTGACTACGAGCAGTACTTC
CASSAGGSDYEQYF
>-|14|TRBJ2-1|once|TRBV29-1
TGCAGCGTTGAAGACTCCCAGCATTACAATGAGCAGTTCTTC
CSVEDSQHYNEQFF
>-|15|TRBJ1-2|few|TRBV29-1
TGCAGCGTTCTGGTCGGTGGGGGGCAGGGCTATGGCTACACCTTC
CSVLVGGGQGYGYTF
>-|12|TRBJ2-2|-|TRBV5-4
TGTGCCAGCAGCTTGGTTTCCGGGGAGCTGTTTTTT
CASSLVSGELFF
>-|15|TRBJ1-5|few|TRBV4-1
TGCGCCAGCAGCCAAGAAGCCGTCTGGGGTCAGCCCCAGCATTTT
CASSQEAVWGQPQHF
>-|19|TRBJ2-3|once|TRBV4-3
TGCGCCAGCAGCCCAGAACCGGGCCGCAGTGAACAACCGCCCCATACGCAGTATTTT
CASSPEPGRSEQPPHTQYF
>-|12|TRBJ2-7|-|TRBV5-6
TGTGCCAGCAGCTTAGGGCAGCACGAGCAGTACTTC
CASSLGQHEQYF
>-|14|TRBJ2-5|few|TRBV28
TGTGCCAGCAGTTTACCCTCGGCGATAGAGACCCAGTACTTC
CASSLPSAIETQYF
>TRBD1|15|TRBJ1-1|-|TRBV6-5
TGTGCCACCGTCCGCAGGGGGGGATGGAGCACTGAAGCTTTCTTT
CATVRRGGWSTEAFF
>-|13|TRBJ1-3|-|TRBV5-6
TGTGCCAGCAGCTTCTACAGTGGAAACACCATATATTTT
CASSFYSGNTIYF
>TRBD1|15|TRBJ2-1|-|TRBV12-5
TGTGCTAGTGGTTGGGACAGCAGGGCGAACAATGAGCAGTTCTTC
CASGWDSRANNEQFF
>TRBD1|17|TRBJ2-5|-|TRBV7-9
TGTGCCAGCAGCCTTCCTTCCGGATTGGACAGGCAAGAGACCCAGTACTTC
CASSLPSGLDRQETQYF
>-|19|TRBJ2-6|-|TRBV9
TGTGCCAGCAGCGTAGCTGGAGGCACCTTCGGATCTGGGGCCAACGTCCTGACTTTC
CASSVAGGTFGSGANVLTF
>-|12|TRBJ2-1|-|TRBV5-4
TGTGCCAGCAGCCTCTCGCGCACTGAGCAGTTCTTC
CASSLSRTEQFF
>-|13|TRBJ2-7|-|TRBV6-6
TGTGCCAGCAGTGGGGGAGTGGGATACGAGCAGTACTTC
CASSGGVGYEQYF
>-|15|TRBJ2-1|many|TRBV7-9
TGTGCCAGCAGCTTAGAGGCCCGGCGGAAGAATGAGCAGTTCTTC
CASSLEARRKNEQFF
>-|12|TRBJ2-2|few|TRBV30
TGTGCCTGGGTTGAATTAAGCGGGGAGCTGTTTTTT
CAWVELSGELFF
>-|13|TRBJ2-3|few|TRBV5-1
TGCGCCAGCAGCTTAATGTCACAGAGTACGCAGTATTTT
CASSLMSQSTQYF
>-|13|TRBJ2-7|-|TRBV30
TGTGCCTGGAGTCTGAGGAGCTCCTACGAGCAGTACTTC
CAWSLRSSYEQYF